This TCR beta chain is drawn from a study of T cell responses to AZD1222 COVID-19 vaccine. This CDR3 has 15 residues. Germline V gene data show CDR1 as SGHVS and CDR2 as FNYEAQ. Trimming removed 4 bases from V and 2 bases from J; junction bases left unmatched: 6. Using immunoSEQ multiplex PCR, the repertoire was profiled, and TCRdb retains in-frame clones only, with some absent. Among roughly 150,000 clones, roughly nine tenths were seen once, and the ten largest hold roughly 6.9%. This clone was detected only once. The chain recombines TRBV7-6 with TRBJ2-3; 7 nucleotides line up with TRBD1. The receptor was derived from an adult who had recovered from COVID-19. The source was peripheral blood, collected after recovery from COVID-19. The CDR3 sequence: CASSSRQGSTDTQYF. The CDR3 nucleotides read TGTGCCAGCAGCTCCCGACAGGGCTCCACAGATACGCAGTATTTT.